The text below deals with one T cell receptor beta chain. Its antigen is currently not known. One base away there is no much larger clone; base qualities are not given. The data derive from a study of blood T cell repertoires in COVID-19 (dated by TCRdb to the early 2020s). Background on the whole study: Collaborator samples came from the United States, Italy and Spain and covered acute and convalescent phases of COVID-19. Where HLA class I and class II types were available, the types were taken from metadata supplied by the sample provider, not from assay-based typing. The samples were drawn from two sources: the first 160 participants of the ongoing ImmuneRACE study, and 1,000 to 1,500 subjects contributed by 6 global collaborators. The material from the prospective study consisted of cDNA or gDNA derived from T cells, B-cell-depleted T cells, or PBMCs. Subjects who had been exposed to COVID-19, were actively infected with it, or had recovered from it provided the deeply sampled blood TCRbeta repertoires that made up the dataset. The repertoires were made available in a free public database intended to serve as a resource for research on the immune response to SARS-CoV-2. Nearly every sample came with metadata listing a de-identified subject ID, COVID-19 status, age in years and sex.

CDR1 MNHEY and CDR2 SVGEGT were looked up in the germline V gene. From the cysteine through the phenylalanine, the CDR3 covers 15 amino acids. The DNA shown is the 45-base CDR3, in frame from base 1. V and J are trimmed by 2 bases and 8 bases, and the gene matches miss 7 bases of the junction. The collaborating institutions used their own protocols to collect whole blood in K2EDTA tubes. For TCRbeta analysis, collaborator samples were shipped as frozen whole blood, as isolated PBMCs, or as DNA extracted from either sample type. TCRbeta CDR3 regions were amplified from genomic DNA by means of the immunoSEQ Assay, a bias-controlled multiplex PCR. Per the source publication's procedure: The number of nucleated cells in each sample was estimated from the amplification of reference gene primers within the assay. To quantify the absolute abundance of each unique TCRbeta CDR3 rearrangement, sequence reads were collapsed and filtered. For each sample, productive Simpson clonality was calculated as the square root of Simpson's diversity index over productive rearrangements. TCRdb carries this immuneACCESS record with in-frame sequences only. Its versions omit some clonotypes, under half of them owing to an unresolved V gene in the studies checked, with the rest unexplained. The V and J calls and clone size are taken from that table; D and trimming were inferred from the DNA. The sample table contains tens of thousands of clones; only one count was recorded for 75% to 95% of them. The top ten clones comprise roughly 2.4% of the sample.

The paper as a whole reports these results and caveats: How much clinical and demographic metadata was included differed by source and by participant, and the metadata was provided uncurated.

The source of this sequence is a man between 60 and 70 years old with acute or convalescent COVID-19. The chain links TRBV6-2 or TRBV6-3 with TRBJ2-4, and 9 junction bases match TRBD1. The specimen was peripheral blood. The CDR3 reads as follows: CASSYAGTGWDIQYF. The bases read TGTGCCAGCAGTTACGCAGGGACAGGGTGGGACATTCAGTACTTC.